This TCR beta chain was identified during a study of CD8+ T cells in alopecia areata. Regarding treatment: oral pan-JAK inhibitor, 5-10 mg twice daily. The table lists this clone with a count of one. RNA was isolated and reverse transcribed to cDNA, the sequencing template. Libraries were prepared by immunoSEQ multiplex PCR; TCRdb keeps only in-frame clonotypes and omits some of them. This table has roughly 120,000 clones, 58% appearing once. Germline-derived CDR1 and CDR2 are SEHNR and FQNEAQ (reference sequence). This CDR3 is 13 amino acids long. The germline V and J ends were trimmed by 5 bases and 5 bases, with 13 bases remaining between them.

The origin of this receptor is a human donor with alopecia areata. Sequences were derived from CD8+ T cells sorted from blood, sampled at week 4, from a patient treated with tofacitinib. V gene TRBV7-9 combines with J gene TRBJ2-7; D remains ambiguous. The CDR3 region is CASSHTLVHEQYF. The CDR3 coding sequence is TGTGCCAGCAGCCACACGCTGGTCCACGAGCAGTACTTC.